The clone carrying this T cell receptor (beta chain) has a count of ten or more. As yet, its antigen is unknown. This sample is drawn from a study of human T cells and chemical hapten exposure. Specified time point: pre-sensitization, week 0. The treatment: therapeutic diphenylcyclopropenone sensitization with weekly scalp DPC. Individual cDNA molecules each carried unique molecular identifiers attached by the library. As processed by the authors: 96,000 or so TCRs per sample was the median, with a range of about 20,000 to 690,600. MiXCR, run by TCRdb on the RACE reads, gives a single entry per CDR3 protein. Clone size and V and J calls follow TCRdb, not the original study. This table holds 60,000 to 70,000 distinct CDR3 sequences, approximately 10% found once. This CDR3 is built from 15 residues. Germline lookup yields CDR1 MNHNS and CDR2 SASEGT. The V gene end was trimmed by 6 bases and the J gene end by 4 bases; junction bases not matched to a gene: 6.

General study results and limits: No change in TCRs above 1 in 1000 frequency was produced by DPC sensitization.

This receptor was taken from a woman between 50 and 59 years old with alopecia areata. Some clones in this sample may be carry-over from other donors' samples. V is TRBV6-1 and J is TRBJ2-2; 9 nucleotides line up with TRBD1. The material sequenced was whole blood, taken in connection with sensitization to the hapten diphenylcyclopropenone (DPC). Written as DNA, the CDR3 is TGTGCCAGCAGGGCCGGGACAGGGTTCACCGGGGAGCTGTTTTTT. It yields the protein CASRAGTGFTGELFF.